The 10 T cell receptor beta chains given below trace back to one sample, sequenced in a study of shared clonotypes between healthy human individuals. This table comes from immunoSEQ multiplex PCR, and its TCRdb copy is limited to in-frame clones, with some not included. The sample includes under 1,100,000 clones, roughly 75% seen only once; the top ten take nearly 1.5%. Sequenced: memory CD4+ T cells sorted from blood. Subset denoted: CD45RA-negative fraction. These receptors were taken from a young man in good health.

This clone was picked up one time. One end of the junction is discordant with germline, which a read error may explain. The J gene is TRBJ1-6, the V gene TRBV6-5; D is unresolved. From germline, CDR1 is MNHEY and CDR2 SVGAGI. The CDR3 is 13 amino acids. CDR3: CASSAIMDSKKGF. Here the CDR3 DNA reads TGTGCCAGCAGTGCTATCATGGACTCGAAGAAAGGGTTT.

The V gene is TRBV18, the J gene TRBJ2-6; 9 nucleotides align to TRBD1. Germline V gives CDR1 KGHSH, CDR2 LQKENI. There are 19 residues in the CDR3. V trimming: 4 bases; J trimming: 4 bases; junction bases outside the gene matches: 14. This chain's CDR3 is CASSLWGTGFSGGANVLTF. For the CDR3, the DNA is TGTGCCAGCTCACTCTGGGGGACAGGGTTTTCAGGCGGGGCCAACGTCCTGACTTTC.

The chain employs TRBV2 and TRBJ1-1; D gene uncertain. V lost 3 bases and J 4 bases, leaving 9 bases between the germline ends. This CDR3 contains 13 residues. The germline V gene has CDR1 SNHLY and CDR2 FYNNEI. CDR3 sequence: CASSDRLRTEAFF. In DNA form, the CDR3 reads TGTGCCAGCAGTGACCGTTTGCGCACTGAAGCTTTCTTT.

This rearrangement joins TRBV27 to TRBJ2-1; no reliable D call. CDR1 is MNHEY, CDR2 SMNVEV, per germline (reference sequence). The CDR3 is made up of 14 amino acids. Trimming cost V 5 bases and J 10 bases, with 18 bases left between them. CDR3 in amino acids: CASSIYERSEEQFF. The CDR3 nucleotides read TGTGCCAGCAGTATATACGAGAGGTCAGAAGAGCAGTTCTTC.

Only one count was recorded for this clone. The genes are TRBV6-1 and TRBJ2-5, with 9 bases aligning to TRBD1. V shed 3 bases and J 5 bases; nucleotides not matched to a gene: 10. This CDR3 spans 16 amino acids. Germline CDR1 reads MNHNS; CDR2 reads SASEGT. The CDR3 loop is CASSDRRGQGGETQYF. DNA for the CDR3: TGTGCCAGCAGTGACCGACGGGGACAGGGCGGGGAGACCCAGTACTTC.

The chain is built from TRBV28 and TRBJ2-1, with 9 bases lining up with TRBD1. The CDR3 extends over 15 amino acids. The J segment lost 7 bases and the V segment lost 5 bases, leaving 9 bases of the junction unmatched. Germline CDR1 is MDHEN and CDR2 is SYDVKM. The CDR3 protein is CASSTMGQGTNEQFF. In DNA, the CDR3 is TGTGCCAGCAGTACCATGGGACAGGGAACAAATGAGCAGTTCTTC.

The V gene is TRBV27, the J gene TRBJ2-3; the D gene is possibly TRBD2 (7 bases). The CDR3 runs to 20 residues. CDR1 and CDR2 from the germline V gene are MNHEY and SMNVEV (reference sequence). V was pared by 2 bases and J by 10 bases, with 34 bases between. This chain's CDR3 is CASSLTTPGMGGGRWMAQYF. For the CDR3, the DNA is TGTGCCAGCAGTTTAACGACCCCGGGGATGGGGGGGGGCCGGTGGATGGCGCAGTATTTT.

The chain employs TRBV7-2 and TRBJ2-7; 8 bases line up with TRBD2. The CDR3 spans 14 residues. J lost 5 bases, V lost 5 bases, and 8 bases had no gene match. Germline CDR1 is SGHTA and CDR2 is FQGNSA. In nucleotides, the CDR3 is TGTGCCAGCAGCCACCTTCGGGGGGGCGACGAGCAGTACTTC. Translated, it gives CASSHLRGGDEQYF.

The J gene is TRBJ1-2, the V gene TRBV25-1; no definite D call. Deletions cut 4 bases from V and 6 bases from J, with 15 bases between. From germline, CDR1 is MGHDK and CDR2 SYGVNS. CDR3 length: 14 residues. The CDR3 protein is CASSANSAAHGYTF. The DNA for the CDR3 is TGTGCCAGCAGTGCCAACTCAGCCGCCCATGGCTACACCTTC.

This clone came up a few times. The genes are TRBV10-1 and TRBJ1-1; D perhaps matches TRBD1 (5 bases). CDR1 is WNHNN, CDR2 SYGVQD, per germline (reference sequence). The CDR3 runs 12 residues. V was cut by 3 bases and J by 8 bases, with 10 bases left in between. CDR3 loop: CASSDSGGEAFF. The CDR3 DNA reads as TGCGCCAGCAGTGATTCCGGGGGGGAAGCTTTCTTT.